The T cell receptor (beta chain) described here comes from a study of T-cell memory formation after mild COVID-19. Study outcomes and limitations: Some clones that responded were present in memory (sampled pre-infection), which suggests cross-reactive memory joined. For contracting clones, CD4+ ones sat mainly in CM and EM, CD8+ in EMRA.

Germline trimming cut 4 bases from V and 5 bases from J; bases unmatched to any gene: 9. The CDR3 covers 14 residues. CDR1 is SGHRS and CDR2 is YFSETQ in the germline V gene. Constant-segment-primed 5'RACE gave TCR alpha and TCR beta cDNA libraries with sample barcodes and UMIs. Each CDR3 protein is one row after TCRdb ran MiXCR on the 5' RACE reads. This table holds around 400,000 distinct CDR3 sequences, 24% found once. This clonotype was counted between two and nine times. What it recognizes is unknown. The sequencing sample was made of PBMCs or a T cell subset sorted from them (not recorded which). The V gene is TRBV5-1, the J gene TRBJ2-7; 7 bases match TRBD1. This TCR came from an adult woman who had mild COVID-19 (a few samples of this study predate the infection). Cell type and time point are not known. The CDR3 reads CASSPRDSRDEQYF. Here the CDR3 DNA reads TGCGCCAGCAGCCCCCGGGACAGTCGCGACGAGCAGTACTTC.